This TCR beta chain was sequenced during a study of blood T cell repertoires in COVID-19. Study in general: Material from acute and convalescent COVID-19 was sourced from the United States, Italy and Spain. The cDNA or gDNA used as material had been derived from T cells, B-cell-depleted T cells, or PBMCs.

In the original analysis: Reference gene primers were amplified, and this amplification served to estimate nucleated cell counts. The data were produced by immunoSEQ multiplex PCR, yet TCRdb's version contains in-frame clones alone and is incomplete. V and J calls and clone size are copied from that table; D and trimming were computed from the DNA. Among about 210,000 clones listed, about 92% were seen once. V was pared by 4 bases and J by 3 bases, with 17 bases between. Germline V gene sequence: CDR1 LGHDT, CDR2 YNNKEL (reference sequence). This CDR3 region has 16 residues. Material: peripheral blood. The chain has TRBV3-1 (or the pseudogene TRBV3-2) and TRBJ2-3; no definite D call. The TCR was taken from a man aged 30 to 45 with acute or convalescent COVID-19. CDR3 loop: CASSRGGFGTTDTQYF. In DNA form, the CDR3 reads TGTGCCAGCAGCCGAGGCGGTTTCGGAACTACAGATACGCAGTATTTT.